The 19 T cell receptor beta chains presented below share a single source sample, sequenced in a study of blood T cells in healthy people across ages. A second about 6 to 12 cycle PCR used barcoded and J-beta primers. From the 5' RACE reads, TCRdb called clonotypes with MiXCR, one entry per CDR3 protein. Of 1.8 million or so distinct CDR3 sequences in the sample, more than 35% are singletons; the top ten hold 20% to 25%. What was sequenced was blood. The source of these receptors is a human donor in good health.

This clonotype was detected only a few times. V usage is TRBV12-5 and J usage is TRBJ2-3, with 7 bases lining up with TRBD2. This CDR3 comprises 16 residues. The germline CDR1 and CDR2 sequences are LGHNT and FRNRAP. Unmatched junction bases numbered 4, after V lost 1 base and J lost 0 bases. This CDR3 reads CASGLGAGGSTDTQYF. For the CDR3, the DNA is TGTGCTAGTGGTTTGGGGGCCGGGGGGAGCACAGATACGCAGTATTTT.

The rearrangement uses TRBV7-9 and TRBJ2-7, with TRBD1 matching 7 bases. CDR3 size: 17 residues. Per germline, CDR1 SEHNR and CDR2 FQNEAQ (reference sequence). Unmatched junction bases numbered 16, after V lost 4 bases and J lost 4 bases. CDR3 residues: CASSSSSSWDSNYEQYF. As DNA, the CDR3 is TGTGCCAGCAGCTCCAGCTCGAGCTGGGACAGCAATTACGAGCAGTACTTC.

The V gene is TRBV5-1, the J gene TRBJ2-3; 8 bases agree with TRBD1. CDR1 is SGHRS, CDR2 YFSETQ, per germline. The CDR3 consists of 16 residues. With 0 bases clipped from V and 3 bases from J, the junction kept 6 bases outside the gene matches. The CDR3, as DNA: TGCGCCAGCAGCTTGGGCGACAGGGGAGTGACAGATACGCAGTATTTT. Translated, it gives CASSLGDRGVTDTQYF.

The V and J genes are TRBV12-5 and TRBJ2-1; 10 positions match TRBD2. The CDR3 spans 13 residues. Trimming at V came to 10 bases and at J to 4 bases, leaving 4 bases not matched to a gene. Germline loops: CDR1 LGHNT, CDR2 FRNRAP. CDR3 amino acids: CATGLATYNEQFF. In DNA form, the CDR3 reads TGTGCTACGGGACTAGCGACGTACAATGAGCAGTTCTTC.

The CDR3 DNA is TGTGCCAGCAGCCCCTTCTTGCAGTCTTATGACTATGGCTACACCTTC. Protein product: CASSPFLQSYDYGYTF. This chain uses TRBV6-2 or TRBV6-3 with TRBJ1-2; no reliable D call. This CDR3 comprises 16 residues. Germline V gene data show CDR1 as MNHEY and CDR2 as SVGEGT. With 6 bases removed from V and 3 bases from J, the gap between germline ends came to 20 bases.

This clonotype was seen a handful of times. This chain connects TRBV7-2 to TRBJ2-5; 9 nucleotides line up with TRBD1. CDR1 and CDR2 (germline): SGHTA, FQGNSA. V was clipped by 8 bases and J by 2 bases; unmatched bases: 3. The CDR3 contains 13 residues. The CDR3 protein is CASDRGGQETQYF. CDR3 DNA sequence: TGTGCCAGCGACAGGGGGGGGCAAGAGACCCAGTACTTC.

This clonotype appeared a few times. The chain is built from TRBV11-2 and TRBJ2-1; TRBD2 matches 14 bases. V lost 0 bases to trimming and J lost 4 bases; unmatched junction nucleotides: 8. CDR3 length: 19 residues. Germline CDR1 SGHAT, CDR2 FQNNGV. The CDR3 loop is CASSLEGLAGALKYNEQFF. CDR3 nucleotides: TGTGCCAGCAGCTTAGAGGGACTAGCGGGGGCTCTCAAATACAATGAGCAGTTCTTC.

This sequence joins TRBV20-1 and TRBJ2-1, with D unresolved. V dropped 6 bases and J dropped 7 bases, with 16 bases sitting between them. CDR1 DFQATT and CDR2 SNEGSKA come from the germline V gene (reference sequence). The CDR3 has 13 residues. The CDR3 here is CSAARATSNEQFF. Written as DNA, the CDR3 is TGCAGTGCCGCCCGCGCCACTTCGAATGAGCAGTTCTTC.

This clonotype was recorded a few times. The CDR3 protein is CASSPKPIGGVNQPQHF. CDR3 DNA sequence: TGTGCCAGCAGTCCTAAGCCTATAGGTGGTGTGAATCAGCCCCAGCATTTT. This rearrangement joins TRBV6-2 or TRBV6-3 to TRBJ1-5; D gene ambiguous. V gave up 5 bases and J gave up 4 bases, with 21 bases separating them. Germline lookup yields CDR1 MNHEY and CDR2 SVGEGT. This CDR3 region has 17 residues.

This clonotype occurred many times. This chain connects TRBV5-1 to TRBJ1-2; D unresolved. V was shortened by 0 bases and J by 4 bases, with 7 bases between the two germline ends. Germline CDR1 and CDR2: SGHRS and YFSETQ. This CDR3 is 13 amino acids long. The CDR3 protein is CASSLARGYGYTF. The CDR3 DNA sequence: TGCGCCAGCAGCTTGGCGCGAGGCTATGGCTACACCTTC.

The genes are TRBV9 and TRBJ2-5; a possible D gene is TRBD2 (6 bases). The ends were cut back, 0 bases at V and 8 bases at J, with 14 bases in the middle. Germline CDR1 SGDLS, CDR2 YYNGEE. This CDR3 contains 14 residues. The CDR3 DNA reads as TGTGCCAGCAGCGTAGGCCCTGGGGGGAGCACCCAGTACTTC. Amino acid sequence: CASSVGPGGSTQYF.

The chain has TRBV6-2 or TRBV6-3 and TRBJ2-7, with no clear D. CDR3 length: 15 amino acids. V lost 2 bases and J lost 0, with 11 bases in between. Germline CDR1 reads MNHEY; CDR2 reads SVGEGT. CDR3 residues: CASSYEQTISYEQYF. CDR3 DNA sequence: TGTGCCAGCAGTTACGAACAGACCATCTCCTACGAGCAGTACTTC.

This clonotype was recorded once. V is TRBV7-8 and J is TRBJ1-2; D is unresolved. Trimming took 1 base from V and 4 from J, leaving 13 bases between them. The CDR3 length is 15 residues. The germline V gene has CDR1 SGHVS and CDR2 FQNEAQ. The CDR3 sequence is CASSLVSGEAYGYTF. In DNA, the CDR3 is TGTGCCAGCAGCTTAGTTTCCGGGGAGGCCTATGGCTACACCTTC.

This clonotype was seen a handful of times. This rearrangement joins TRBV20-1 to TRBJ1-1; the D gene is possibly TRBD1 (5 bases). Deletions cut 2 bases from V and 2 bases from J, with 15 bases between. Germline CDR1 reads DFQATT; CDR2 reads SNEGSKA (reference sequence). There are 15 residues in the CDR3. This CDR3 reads CSARRGPTVNTEAFF. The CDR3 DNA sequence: TGCAGTGCTAGACGAGGGCCGACAGTAAACACTGAAGCTTTCTTT.

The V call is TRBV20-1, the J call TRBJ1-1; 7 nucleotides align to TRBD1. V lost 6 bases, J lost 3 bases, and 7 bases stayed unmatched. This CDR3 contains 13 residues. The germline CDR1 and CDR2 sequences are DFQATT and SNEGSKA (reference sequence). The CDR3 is CSASPTGYTEAFF. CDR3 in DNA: TGCAGTGCCAGCCCGACAGGGTACACTGAAGCTTTCTTT.

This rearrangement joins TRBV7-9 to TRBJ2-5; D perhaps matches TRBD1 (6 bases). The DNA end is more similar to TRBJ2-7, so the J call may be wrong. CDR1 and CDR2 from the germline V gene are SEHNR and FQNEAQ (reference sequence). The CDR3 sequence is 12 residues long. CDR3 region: CASITGSNEQYF. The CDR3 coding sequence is TGTGCCAGCATAACAGGGTCCAACGAGCAGTACTTC.

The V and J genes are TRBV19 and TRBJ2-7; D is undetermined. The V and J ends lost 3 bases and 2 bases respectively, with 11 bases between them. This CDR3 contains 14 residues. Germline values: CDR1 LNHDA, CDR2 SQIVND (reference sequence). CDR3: CASSMRDGPYEQYF. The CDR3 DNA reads TGTGCCAGTAGTATGAGAGACGGACCCTACGAGCAGTACTTC.

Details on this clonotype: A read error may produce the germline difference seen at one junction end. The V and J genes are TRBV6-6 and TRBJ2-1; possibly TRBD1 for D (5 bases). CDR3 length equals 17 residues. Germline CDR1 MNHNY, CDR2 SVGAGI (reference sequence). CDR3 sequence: CASSYSVLKGSYIEQFF. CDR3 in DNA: TGTGCCAGCAGTTACTCGGTCCTCAAGGGGTCGTACATTGAGCAGTTCTTC.

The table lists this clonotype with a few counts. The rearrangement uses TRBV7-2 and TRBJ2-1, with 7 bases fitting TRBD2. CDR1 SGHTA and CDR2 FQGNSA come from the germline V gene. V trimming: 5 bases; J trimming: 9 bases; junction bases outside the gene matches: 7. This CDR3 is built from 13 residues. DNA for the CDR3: TGTGCCAGCAGCCGACTAGCTTGGGGTGAGCAGTTCTTC. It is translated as CASSRLAWGEQFF.